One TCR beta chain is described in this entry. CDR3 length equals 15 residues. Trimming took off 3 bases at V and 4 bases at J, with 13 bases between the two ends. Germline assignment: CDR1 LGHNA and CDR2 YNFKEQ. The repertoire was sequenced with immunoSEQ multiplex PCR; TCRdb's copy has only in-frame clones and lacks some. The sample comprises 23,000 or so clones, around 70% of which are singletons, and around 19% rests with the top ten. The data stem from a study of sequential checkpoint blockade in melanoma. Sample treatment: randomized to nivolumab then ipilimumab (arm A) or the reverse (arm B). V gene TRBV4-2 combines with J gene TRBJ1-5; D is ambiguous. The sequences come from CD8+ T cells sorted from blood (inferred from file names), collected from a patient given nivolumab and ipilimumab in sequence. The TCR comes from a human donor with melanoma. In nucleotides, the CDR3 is TGTGCCAGCAGCCACACAACCGCGGGAAATCAGCCCCAGCATTTT. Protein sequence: CASSHTTAGNQPQHF.